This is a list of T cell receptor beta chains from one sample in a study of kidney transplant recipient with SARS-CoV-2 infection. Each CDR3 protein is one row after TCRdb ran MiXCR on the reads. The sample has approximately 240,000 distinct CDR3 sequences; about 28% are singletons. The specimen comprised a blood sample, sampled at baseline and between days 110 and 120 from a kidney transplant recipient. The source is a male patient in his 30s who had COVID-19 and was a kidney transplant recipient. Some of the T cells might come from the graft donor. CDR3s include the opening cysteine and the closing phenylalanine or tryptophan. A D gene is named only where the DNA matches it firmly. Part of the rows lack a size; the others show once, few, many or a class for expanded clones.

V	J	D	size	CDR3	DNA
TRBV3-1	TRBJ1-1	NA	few	CASSQDVGGTEAFF	TGTGCCAGCAGCCAAGATGTAGGGGGAACTGAAGCTTTCTTT
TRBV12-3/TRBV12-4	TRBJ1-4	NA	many	CASTTRGGDQNEKLFF	TGTGCCAGCACCACCCGCGGAGGGGACCAAAATGAAAAACTGTTTTTT
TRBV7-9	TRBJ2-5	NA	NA	CTSRGAETQYF	TGTACCAGTAGGGGGGCAGAGACCCAGTACTTC
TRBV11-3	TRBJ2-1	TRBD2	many	CASSLFRGSSSEQFF	TGTGCCAGCAGCTTATTCCGCGGGAGTAGTAGTGAGCAGTTCTTC
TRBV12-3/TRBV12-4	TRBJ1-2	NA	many	CASSMYDSFRKTYGYTF	TGTGCCAGCAGTATGTACGACAGCTTCCGAAAGACCTATGGCTACACCTTC
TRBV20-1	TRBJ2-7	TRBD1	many	CSARRGQGASYEQYF	TGCAGTGCTAGAAGGGGACAGGGGGCTAGCTACGAGCAGTACTTC
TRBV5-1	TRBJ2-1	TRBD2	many	CASSLAKGAGETYNEQFF	TGCGCCAGCAGCTTGGCCAAAGGAGCGGGAGAGACCTACAATGAGCAGTTCTTC
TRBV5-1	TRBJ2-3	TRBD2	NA	CASSLEAGGRTDTQCF	TGCGCCAGCAGCTTAGAGGCGGGGGGCCGTACCGATACGCAGTGTTTT
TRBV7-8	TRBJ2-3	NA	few	CASSTPWGGQVTDTQYF	TGTGCCAGCAGCACGCCCTGGGGGGGGCAGGTCACAGATACGCAGTATTTT
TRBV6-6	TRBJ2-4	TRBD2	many	CASSYWGGGGGKNIQYF	TGTGCCAGCAGTTACTGGGGCGGGGGAGGAGGCAAAAACATTCAGTACTTC
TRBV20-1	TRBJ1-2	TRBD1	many	CSAIQDREGGYTF	TGCAGTGCTATACAGGACAGGGAGGGTGGCTACACCTTC
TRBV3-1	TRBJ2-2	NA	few	CASSDLIPISGLTGELFF	TGTGCCAGCAGCGACTTAATTCCCATTTCAGGCTTGACCGGGGAGCTGTTTTTT
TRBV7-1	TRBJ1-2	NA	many	CASSLPYHEGKTHGYTF	TGTGCCAGCAGCTTACCATATCACGAGGGAAAGACCCATGGCTACACCTTC
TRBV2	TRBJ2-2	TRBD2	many	CASSGLAGDRTGELFF	TGTGCCAGCAGTGGACTAGCGGGAGATAGGACCGGGGAGCTGTTTTTT
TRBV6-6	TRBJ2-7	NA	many	CASSYSIGRGYEQYF	TGTGCCAGCAGTTACAGTATAGGGAGAGGCTACGAGCAGTACTTC
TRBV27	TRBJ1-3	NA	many	CASRSQGSSGNTIYF	TGTGCCAGCCGATCCCAGGGGAGCTCTGGAAACACCATATATTTT
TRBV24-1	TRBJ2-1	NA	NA	CATAHTVHNEQFF	TGTGCCACCGCCCACACCGTCCACAATGAGCAGTTCTTC
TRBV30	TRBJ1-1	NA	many	CAWGTGRGTEAFF	TGTGCCTGGGGTACAGGACGGGGGACTGAAGCTTTCTTT
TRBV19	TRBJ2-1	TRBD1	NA	CASSITWTGRAEQFF	TGTGCCAGTAGTATTACCTGGACAGGGCGGGCTGAGCAGTTCTTC
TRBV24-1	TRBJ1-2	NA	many	CATSTFISTRKTYGYTF	TGTGCCACCAGTACCTTCATTAGTACCAGAAAGACCTATGGCTACACCTTC
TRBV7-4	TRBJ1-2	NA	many	CASSCTTSARKTYGYTF	TGTGCCAGCAGCTGTACAACTTCAGCTCGAAAGACCTATGGCTACACCTTC
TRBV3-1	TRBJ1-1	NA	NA	CASSSWAPISIRTEAFF	TGTGCCAGCAGCTCATGGGCTCCCATTTCAATTCGCACTGAAGCTTTCTTT
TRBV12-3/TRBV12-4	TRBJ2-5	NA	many	CASSPSETQYF	TGTGCCAGCAGCCCATCGGAGACCCAGTACTTC
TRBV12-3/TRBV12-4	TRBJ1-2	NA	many	CASSNSDTAGKTYGYTF	TGTGCCAGCAGTAACTCCGACACAGCAGGAAAGACCTATGGCTACACCTTC
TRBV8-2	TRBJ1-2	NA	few	CGSGHFDSRKTYGYTF	TGTGGCAGTGGTCATTTTGATAGCCGAAAGACCTATGGCTACACCTTC
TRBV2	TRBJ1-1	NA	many	CASRASGNTEAFF	TGTGCCAGCCGGGCCAGTGGGAACACTGAAGCTTTCTTT
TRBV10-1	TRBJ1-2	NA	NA	CASSISSRSRKTYGYTF	TGCGCCAGCAGTATATCATCAAGATCGCGAAAGACCTATGGCTACACCTTC
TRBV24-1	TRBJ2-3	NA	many	CATSSVGGTDTQYF	TGTGCCACCAGTAGCGTGGGGGGCACAGATACGCAGTATTTT
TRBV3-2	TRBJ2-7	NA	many	CASSQLTEHEQYF	TGTGCCAGCAGCCAATTGACAGAGCACGAGCAGTACTTC
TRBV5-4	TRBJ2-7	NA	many	CASGTGGSPYEQYF	TGTGCCAGCGGAACCGGGGGTAGCCCTTACGAGCAGTACTTC
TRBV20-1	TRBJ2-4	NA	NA	CSASGTHLAKNIQYF	TGCAGTGCTAGTGGGACCCACCTAGCCAAAAACATTCAGTACTTC
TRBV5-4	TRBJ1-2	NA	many	CASGLRVPGKTYGYTF	TGTGCCAGCGGCCTTCGCGTACCAGGAAAGACCTATGGCTACACCTTC
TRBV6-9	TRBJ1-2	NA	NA	CASSELLPYGKTYGYTF	TGTGCCAGCAGTGAGCTGCTGCCTTACGGAAAGACCTATGGCTACACCTTC
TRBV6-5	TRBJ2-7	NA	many	CASSYSSGSYEQYF	TGTGCCAGCAGTTATAGTAGCGGCTCCTACGAGCAGTACTTC
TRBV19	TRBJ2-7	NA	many	CASSARTKLAQTHEQYF	TGTGCCAGTAGTGCCCGGACTAAACTAGCACAAACCCACGAGCAGTACTTC
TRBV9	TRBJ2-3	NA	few	CASSVVGRVTDTQYF	TGTGCCAGCAGCGTAGTTGGCAGGGTAACAGATACGCAGTATTTT
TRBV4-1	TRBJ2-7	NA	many	CASSQGGASAYEQYF	TGCGCCAGCAGCCAAGGAGGGGCTAGCGCTTACGAGCAGTACTTC
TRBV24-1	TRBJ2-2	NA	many	CATSDSSDLLGDTGELFF	TGTGCCACCAGTGATTCCTCGGACTTACTTGGAGACACCGGGGAGCTGTTTTTT
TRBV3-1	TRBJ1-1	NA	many	CASSEMDPISIRTEAFF	TGTGCCAGCAGCGAAATGGATCCCATTTCAATTCGCACTGAAGCTTTCTTT
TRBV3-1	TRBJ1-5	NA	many	CASSPRAFNQPQHF	TGTGCCAGCAGCCCACGGGCCTTCAATCAGCCCCAGCATTTT
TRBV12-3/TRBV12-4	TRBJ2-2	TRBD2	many	CASSQKTGLDLGELFF	TGTGCCAGCAGTCAAAAAACGGGACTAGATCTCGGGGAGCTGTTTTTT
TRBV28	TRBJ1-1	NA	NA	CASGPGTPNTEAFF	TGTGCCAGCGGCCCTGGGACACCGAACACTGAAGCTTTCTTT
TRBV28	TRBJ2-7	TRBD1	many	CASHPTDRIYEQYF	TGTGCCAGCCATCCCACGGACAGGATTTACGAGCAGTACTTC
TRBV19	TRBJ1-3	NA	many	CASSIIAQNTIYF	TGTGCCAGTAGTATTATAGCACAGAACACCATATATTTT
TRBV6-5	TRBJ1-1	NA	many	CASSSVRAGAEAFF	TGTGCCAGCAGTTCCGTGCGGGCGGGCGCTGAAGCTTTCTTT
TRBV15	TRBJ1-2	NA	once	CATSFSERRGKTYGYTF	TGTGCCACCAGCTTTAGCGAAAGGCGTGGAAAGACCTATGGCTACACCTTC
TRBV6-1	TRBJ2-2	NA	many	CASTGNTGELFF	TGTGCCAGTACAGGGAACACCGGGGAGCTGTTTTTT
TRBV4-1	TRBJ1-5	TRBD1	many	CASSQNRDSDSNQPQHF	TGCGCCAGCAGCCAGAACCGGGACAGTGATAGCAATCAGCCCCAGCATTTT